The 10 T cell receptor beta chains in this list originate from one sample, sequenced in a study of blood T cells in healthy people across ages (dated by TCRdb to the mid-2010s). Library creation used 5' RACE. These reads were obtained on an Illumina HiSeq 2500. A second PCR of about 6 to 11 cycles was run with a J-beta primer mix and a sample-barcoded 5' primer. TCRdb trimmed public reads at Q25 via fastp, called clones via MiXCR and kept in-frame beta chains. Records with the same CDR3 protein are collapsed into one entry carrying the most frequent genes and DNA. This sample has roughly 1,500,000 distinct CDR3 sequences in its table, and roughly 45% of those were observed once. The ten top clones hold roughly 7.9% of the sample. Sample: blood. The receptor set was obtained from a woman in her late teens or twenties in good health.

CDR3 sequence reads: CASKVGQGAYEQYF. As DNA, the CDR3 is TGTGCCAGCAAGGTGGGACAGGGCGCCTACGAGCAGTACTTC. The rearrangement links TRBV7-2 to TRBJ2-7; TRBD1 agrees at 9 bases. Germline values: CDR1 SGHTA, CDR2 FQGNSA. The CDR3 has 14 residues. Trimming at V came to 7 bases and at J to 2 bases, leaving 6 bases not matched to a gene.

V usage is TRBV6-1 and J usage is TRBJ2-1; no clear D. The closer fit of TRBJ2-7 to the DNA end suggests the J call may be wrong. Germline CDR1 MNHNS, CDR2 SASEGT. The CDR3 length is 14 residues. The CDR3 DNA reads TGTGCCAGCAGTGCTCCGGGCAGTTACAATGAGCAGTACTTC. Amino acid sequence: CASSAPGSYNEQYF.

The chain carries TRBV20-1 and TRBJ2-7; D perhaps matches TRBD2 (6 bases). CDR1 is DFQATT, CDR2 SNEGSKA, per germline (reference sequence). V lost 5 bases, J lost 4 bases, and 18 bases lay in between. The CDR3 covers 14 residues. The CDR3 DNA is TGCAGTGCTGCCCGGGACTCGTACTCGTACGAGCAGTACTTC. Encoded protein: CSAARDSYSYEQYF.

This clonotype was counted many times. The chain joins TRBV5-1 to TRBJ2-5; TRBD1 matches 7 bases. Germline lookup yields CDR1 SGHRS and CDR2 YFSETQ. This CDR3 spans 14 amino acids. V was pared by 4 bases and J by 3 bases, with 6 bases of the junction left unmatched. CDR3 loop: CASSPTGVEETQYF. The CDR3 region has the DNA TGCGCCAGCAGCCCAACAGGGGTTGAAGAGACCCAGTACTTC.

This clonotype was counted once. This rearrangement joins TRBV6-1 to TRBJ2-1; tentative D call: TRBD1 (6 bases). There are 16 residues in the CDR3. V lost 2 bases to trimming and J lost 4 bases, with 15 bases between them. CDR1 is MNHNS and CDR2 is SASEGT in the germline V gene. The CDR3, as DNA: TGTGCCAGCAGTGAAAGGGGGAGAGGGACGTACAATGAGCAGTTCTTC. Translating gives CASSERGRGTYNEQFF.

This chain links TRBV4-1 with TRBJ1-5; D remains ambiguous. V shed 1 base and J shed 6 bases, with 7 bases lying between them. The CDR3 extends over 13 amino acids. CDR1 MGHRA and CDR2 YSYEKL come from the germline V gene. The CDR3 sequence: CASSQAPGQPQHF. The CDR3 region has the DNA TGCGCCAGCAGCCAAGCCCCAGGTCAGCCCCAGCATTTT.

This chain connects TRBV12-3 or TRBV12-4 to TRBJ1-1; D gene unclear. V shed 5 bases and J shed 3 bases, with 10 bases lying between them. There are 13 residues in the CDR3. Here the CDR3 DNA reads TGTGCCAGCAGTCTTACGCTGGACACTGAAGCTTTCTTT. It codes for CASSLTLDTEAFF.

This clonotype was seen only once. The chain links TRBV5-1 to TRBJ1-2; no reliable D call. The CDR3 has 16 amino acids. The V end lost 1 base, the J end lost 5 bases, and 18 bases lay between the germline ends. Germline V CDR1 and CDR2: SGHRS, YFSETQ. CDR3 DNA sequence: TGCGCCAGCAGCTTGAGCCAGGCCATGGTAGAGTATGGCTACACCTTC. Its protein is CASSLSQAMVEYGYTF.

About this clonotype itself: At one end the junction does not follow the germline gene, possibly because of a read error. This sequence joins TRBV7-6 and TRBJ2-5, with TRBD2 as a possible D gene (7 bases). Looked up from germline, CDR1 is SGHVS and CDR2 is FNYEAQ. CDR3 length: 16 amino acids. This CDR3 reads CASSLEAAGTQETQYF. The CDR3, as DNA: TGTGCCAGCAGCTTAGAAGCAGCGGGGACACAAGAGACTCAGTACTTC.

A remark on this clonotype: A read error is possible here, since a much larger clone lies one base away. The chain uses TRBV29-1 and TRBJ2-7, with 12 bases matching TRBD2. Germline CDR1 reads SQVTM; CDR2 reads ANQGSEA. The CDR3 runs to 17 residues. V gave up 4 bases and J gave up 7 bases; unmatched junction bases: 17. The chain's CDR3 is CSVARRLAGVQDNEQYF. The CDR3 DNA sequence: TGCAGCGTTGCAAGGCGACTAGCGGGAGTGCAGGACAATGAGCAGTACTTC.